This T cell receptor beta chain was sequenced in a study of blood T cell repertoires in COVID-19. For the study at large: Researchers got acute and convalescent COVID-19 samples from the United States, Italy and Spain. Nucleic acid was either cDNA or gDNA, and it came from T cells, B-cell-depleted T cells, or PBMCs.

This CDR3 has 19 amino acids. CDR1 and CDR2 (germline): SEHNR, FQNEAQ (reference sequence). Trimming took 2 bases from V and 5 from J; bases not matched to a gene: 17. In the authors' workflow: Nucleated cell counts were estimated from reference gene primer amplification. Some clones are missing from TCRdb's copy, which holds only in-frame ones; the method was immunoSEQ multiplex PCR. Clonal size and the V and J genes are those of that table, whereas D and trimming came from the DNA. Of about 68,000 clones listed, about 80% are singletons. This chain joins TRBV7-9 and TRBJ2-1; 8 nucleotides align to TRBD2. The clonotype comes from a human donor in a cohort sampled during active COVID-19. The sequenced sample was peripheral blood. The CDR3 sequence: CASSLNPRVEAGANNEQFF. The DNA for the CDR3 is TGTGCCAGCAGCTTAAACCCCCGCGTGGAAGCGGGAGCTAACAATGAGCAGTTCTTC.